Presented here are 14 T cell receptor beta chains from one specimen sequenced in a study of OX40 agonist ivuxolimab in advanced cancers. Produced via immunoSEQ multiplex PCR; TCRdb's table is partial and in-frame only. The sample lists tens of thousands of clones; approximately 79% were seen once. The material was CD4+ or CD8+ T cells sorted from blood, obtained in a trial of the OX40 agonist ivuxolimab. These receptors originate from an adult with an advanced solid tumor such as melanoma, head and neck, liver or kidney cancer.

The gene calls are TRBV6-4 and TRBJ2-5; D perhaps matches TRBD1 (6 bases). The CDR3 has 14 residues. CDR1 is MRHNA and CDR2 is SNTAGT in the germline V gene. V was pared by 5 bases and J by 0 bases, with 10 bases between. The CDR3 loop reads CASSYGGNQETQYF. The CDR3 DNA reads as TGTGCCAGCAGTTATGGGGGCAACCAAGAGACCCAGTACTTC.

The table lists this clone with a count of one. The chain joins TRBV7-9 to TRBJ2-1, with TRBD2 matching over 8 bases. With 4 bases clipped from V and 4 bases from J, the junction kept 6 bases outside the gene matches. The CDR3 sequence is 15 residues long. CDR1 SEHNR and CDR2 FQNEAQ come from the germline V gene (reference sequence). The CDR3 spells CASSSGVAGYNEQFF. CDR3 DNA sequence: TGTGCCAGCAGCTCCGGGGTAGCGGGGTACAATGAGCAGTTCTTC. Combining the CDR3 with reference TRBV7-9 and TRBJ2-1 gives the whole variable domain DTGVSQNPRHKITKRGQNVTFRCDPISEHNRLYWYRQTLGQGPEFLTYFQNEAQLEKSRLLSDRFSAERPKGSFSTLEIQRTEQGDSAMYLCASSSGVAGYNEQFFGPGTRLTVL.

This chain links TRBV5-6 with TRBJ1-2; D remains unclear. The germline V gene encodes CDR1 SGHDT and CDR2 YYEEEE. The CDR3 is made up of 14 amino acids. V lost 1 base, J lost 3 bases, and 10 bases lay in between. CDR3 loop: CASSLTPNYYGYTF. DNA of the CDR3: TGTGCCAGCAGCTTGACACCGAACTACTATGGCTACACCTTC. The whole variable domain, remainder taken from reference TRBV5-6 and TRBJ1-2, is DAGVTQSPTHLIKTRGQQVTLRCSPKSGHDTVSWYQQALGQGPQFIFQYYEEEERQRGNFPDRFSGHQFPNYSSELNVNALLLGDSALYLCASSLTPNYYGYTFGSGTRLTVV.

The CDR3 region has the DNA TGTGCCAGCAGCCAAGAAGGGGGCAGGGGACGCCCCAATGAGCAGTTCTTC. It codes for CASSQEGGRGRPNEQFF. The chain links TRBV4-2 to TRBJ2-1; TRBD1 aligns across 7 bases. V was pared by 0 bases and J by 6 bases, with 11 bases of the junction left unmatched. The CDR3 has 17 residues. Germline V CDR1 and CDR2: LGHNA, YNFKEQ.

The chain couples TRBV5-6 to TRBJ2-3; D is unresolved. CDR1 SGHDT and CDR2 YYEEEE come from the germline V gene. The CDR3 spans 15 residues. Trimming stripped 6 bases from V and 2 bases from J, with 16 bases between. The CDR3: CASTTGPGNTDTQYF. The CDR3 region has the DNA TGTGCCAGCACCACTGGCCCGGGCAACACAGATACGCAGTATTTT.

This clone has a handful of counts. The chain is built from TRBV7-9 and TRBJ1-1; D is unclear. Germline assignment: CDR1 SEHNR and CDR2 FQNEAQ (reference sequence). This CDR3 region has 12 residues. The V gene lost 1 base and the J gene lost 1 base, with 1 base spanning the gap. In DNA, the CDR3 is TGTGCCAGCAGCTTAGAGAACACTGAAGCTTTCTTT. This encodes CASSLENTEAFF. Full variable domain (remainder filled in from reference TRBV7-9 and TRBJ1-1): DTGVSQNPRHKITKRGQNVTFRCDPISEHNRLYWYRQTLGQGPEFLTYFQNEAQLEKSRLLSDRFSAERPKGSFSTLEIQRTEQGDSAMYLCASSLENTEAFFGQGTRLTVV.

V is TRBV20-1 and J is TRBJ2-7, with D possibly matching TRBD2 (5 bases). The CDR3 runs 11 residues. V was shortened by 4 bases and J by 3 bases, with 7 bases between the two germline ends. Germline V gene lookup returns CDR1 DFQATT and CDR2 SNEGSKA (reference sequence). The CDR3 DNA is TGCAGTGCTAAAGAGGGCTACGAGCAGTACTTC. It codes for CSAKEGYEQYF.

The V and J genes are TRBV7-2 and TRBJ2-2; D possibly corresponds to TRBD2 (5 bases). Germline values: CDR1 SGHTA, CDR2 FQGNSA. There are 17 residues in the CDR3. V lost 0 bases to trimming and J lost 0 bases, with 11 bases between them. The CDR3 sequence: CASSLAGRATNTGELFF. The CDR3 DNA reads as TGTGCCAGCAGCTTAGCCGGGCGGGCCACGAACACCGGGGAGCTGTTTTTT.

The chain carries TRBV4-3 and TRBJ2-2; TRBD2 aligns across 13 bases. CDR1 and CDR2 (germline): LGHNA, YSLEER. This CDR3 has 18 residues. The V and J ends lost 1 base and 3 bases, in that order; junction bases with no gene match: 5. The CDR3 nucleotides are TGCGCCAGCAGCCAAGGGACTAGCGGGAGAGGGTACACCGGGGAGCTGTTTTTT. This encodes CASSQGTSGRGYTGELFF.

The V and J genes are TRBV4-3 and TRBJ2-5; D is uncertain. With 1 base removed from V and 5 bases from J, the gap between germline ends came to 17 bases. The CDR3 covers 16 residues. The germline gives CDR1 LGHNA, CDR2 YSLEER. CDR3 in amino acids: CASSQVLGLGRETQYF. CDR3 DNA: TGCGCCAGCAGCCAAGTTTTAGGTCTTGGGCGGGAGACCCAGTACTTC.

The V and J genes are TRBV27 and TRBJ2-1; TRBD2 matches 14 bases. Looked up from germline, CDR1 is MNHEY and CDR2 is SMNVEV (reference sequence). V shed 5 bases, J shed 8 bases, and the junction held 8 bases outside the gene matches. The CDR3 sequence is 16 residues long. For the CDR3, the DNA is TGTGCCAGCAGTAGGCCCGGGACTAGCGGGAGCTATGAGCAGTTCTTC. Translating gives CASSRPGTSGSYEQFF.

The CDR3 here is CASRSGERDEQYF. The DNA of the CDR3 is TGCGCCAGCAGGTCAGGGGAGAGGGACGAGCAGTACTTC. V gene TRBV5-1 combines with J gene TRBJ2-7; a possible D gene is TRBD1 (6 bases). The germline V gene encodes CDR1 SGHRS and CDR2 YFSETQ. The CDR3 runs 13 residues. The V end lost 5 bases, the J end lost 5 bases, and 14 bases lay between the germline ends.

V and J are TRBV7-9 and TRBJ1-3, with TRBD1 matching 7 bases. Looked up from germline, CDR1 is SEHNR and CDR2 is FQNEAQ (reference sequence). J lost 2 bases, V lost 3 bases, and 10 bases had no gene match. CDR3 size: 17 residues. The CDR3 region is CASSLSLQQGPGNTIYF. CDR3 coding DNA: TGTGCCAGCAGCTTGTCCCTTCAACAGGGGCCTGGAAACACCATATATTTT.

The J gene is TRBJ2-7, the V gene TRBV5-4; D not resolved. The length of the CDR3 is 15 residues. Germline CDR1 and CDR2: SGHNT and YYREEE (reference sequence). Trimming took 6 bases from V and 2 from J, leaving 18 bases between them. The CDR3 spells CASTLSIGPTYEQYF. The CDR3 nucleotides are TGTGCCAGCACCTTATCGATAGGGCCGACCTACGAGCAGTACTTC.